This section outlines one T cell receptor (beta chain) sequence together with its context. The source of the sample is a study of CD8+ T cells in alopecia areata. Sequencing relied on a cDNA template that was reverse transcribed from extracted RNA. Data came from immunoSEQ multiplex PCR; TCRdb stores just in-frame clones and leaves some out. The profile shows 65,000 to 95,000 clones, just over 50% of them singletons. CDR3 length equals 14 residues. V was trimmed by 6 bases and J by 0 bases, leaving 12 bases between them. Germline CDR1 MGHRA, CDR2 YSYEKL. The TCR comes from a human donor with alopecia areata. The sequencing sample was made of NKG2D-high CD8+ T cells sorted from blood. The chain carries TRBV4-1 and TRBJ2-7; possibly TRBD1 or TRBD2 for D (7 bases each). The CDR3 protein is CASRGGTASYEQYF. In nucleotides, the CDR3 is TGCGCCAGCAGGGGGGGGACAGCCTCCTACGAGCAGTACTTC.